This T cell receptor beta chain was observed in a study of cytomegalovirus exposure and HLA in healthy donors. About the research overall: In a later analysis, the 110 or so validation repertoires were reported to have used the same platform as the 600 to 700 first-cohort repertoires.

To note about this clone: As yet, its antigen is unknown.

Study outcomes and limitations: Most observed TCR sequences were rare, whereas some public TCRs were detected in many donors. The classifier reportedly diagnosed cytomegalovirus status with high specificity and sensitivity.

This CDR3 has 11 residues. Germline loops: CDR1 MNHEY, CDR2 SVGAGI. With 2 bases removed from V and 5 bases from J, the gap between germline ends came to 2 bases. Assay: immunoSEQ multiplex PCR; the TCRdb copy retains only in-frame clones and omits some. This sample carries 150,000 to 200,000 clones, more than 70% of them seen once, and the ten largest clones take around 1.6%. The source of this sequence is a woman younger than 30 in good health and CMV-seronegative. This chain connects TRBV6-5 to TRBJ2-3; D unclear. Sample: PBMCs. CDR3 DNA: TGTGCCAGCAGTTACCGAGATACGCAGTATTTT. This codes for CASSYRDTQYF.